One sample yielded the 19 T cell receptor beta chains listed below, sequenced in a study of blood T cell repertoires in COVID-19. Measured with immunoSEQ multiplex PCR; TCRdb has only the in-frame clones, and not every one. The data contain tens of thousands of clones, approximately 88% of them singletons. Input material: peripheral blood. The receptor source for this set is a human donor in a cohort sampled during active COVID-19.

CDR3 sequence (DNA): TGTGCCAGCCGCCTGGGACAGGGGGTGTACAATGAGCAGTTCTTC. Its translation is CASRLGQGVYNEQFF. The chain uses TRBV27 and TRBJ2-1, with 11 bases matching TRBD1. Germline CDR1 is MNHEY and CDR2 is SMNVEV (reference sequence). CDR3 size: 15 residues. V lost 8 bases to trimming and J lost 4 bases; unmatched junction nucleotides: 7.

The J gene is TRBJ2-7, the V gene TRBV30; 9 bases agree with TRBD2. The V gene's germline CDR1 is GTSNPN and CDR2 SVGIG (reference sequence). V dropped 8 bases and J dropped 1; count of bases not matched to a gene: 6. This CDR3 has 13 amino acids. The DNA of the CDR3 is TGTGCCCACAGCGGGGGGAGGTCCTACGAGCAGTACTTC. As protein: CAHSGGRSYEQYF.

The chain links TRBV7-2 to TRBJ2-1; possibly TRBD1 for D (6 bases). The CDR3 totals 11 residues. V dropped 3 bases and J dropped 16 bases, with 13 bases sitting between them. Germline V lookup: CDR1 SGHTA, CDR2 FQGNSA. The CDR3 spells CASSFDRLEFF. For the CDR3, the DNA is TGTGCCAGCAGCTTTGACAGGTTAGAATTCTTC.

CDR3 loop: CASSFPSTDTQYF. Here the CDR3 DNA reads TGTGCCAGCAGCTTCCCTAGCACAGATACGCAGTATTTT. The rearrangement uses TRBV28 and TRBJ2-3; D gene ambiguous. The germline V gene has CDR1 MDHEN and CDR2 SYDVKM. The V end was cut by 6 bases, the J end by 0 bases, with 7 bases between. The CDR3 totals 13 residues.

This chain uses TRBV3-1 (or the pseudogene TRBV3-2) with TRBJ2-2; weak D call: TRBD1 (5 bases). The ends were cut back, 0 bases at V and 1 base at J, with 6 bases in the middle. Germline V gene sequence: CDR1 LGHDT, CDR2 YNNKEL (reference sequence). The CDR3 covers 15 residues. The CDR3 bases are TGTGCCAGCAGCCAAGATACAGGGAACACCGGGGAGCTGTTTTTT. Its translation: CASSQDTGNTGELFF.

This clone occurred once. The V and J genes are TRBV2 and TRBJ1-5, with a possible D match to TRBD1 (6 bases). Trimming shortened V by 6 bases and J by 11 bases, and 23 bases separated the two germline ends. This CDR3 comprises 15 residues. Germline CDR1 and CDR2: SNHLY and FYNNEI. The CDR3 DNA follows: TGTGCCAGCAGGGGAACAGGATCAGGGGTTTCGTCCCAGCATTTT. Its protein product is CASRGTGSGVSSQHF.

This chain uses TRBV21-1 with TRBJ2-2; no check of the table's D call, TRBD2, against the DNA was made. TRBV21-1 is listed as a pseudogene. This CDR3 spans 13 amino acids. The DNA of the CDR3 is TGTGCCAGCAGCAGGAGTCGCAGCGGGGAGCTGTTTTTT. Protein product: CASSRSRSGELFF.

Only one count was recorded for this clone. The chain has TRBV6-5 and TRBJ1-4; the D gene is possibly TRBD1 (6 bases). Trimming took off 8 bases at V and 2 bases at J, with 15 bases between the two ends. The CDR3 loop spans 15 amino acids. CDR1 is MNHEY and CDR2 is SVGAGI in the germline V gene. The CDR3 DNA follows: TGTGCCAGCTCGAGGGGGGGAAATACTAATGAAAAACTGTTTTTT. This encodes CASSRGGNTNEKLFF.

This sequence joins TRBV28 and TRBJ1-6; D possibly corresponds to TRBD1 (5 bases). Germline-derived CDR1 and CDR2 are MDHEN and SYDVKM. This CDR3 has 13 residues. V was pared by 3 bases and J by 7 bases, with 7 bases between. The CDR3 DNA is TGTGCCAGCAGTTTCAGGGCCAATTCACCCCTCCACTTT. Encoded protein: CASSFRANSPLHF.

V and J are TRBV7-9 and TRBJ2-1, with 7 bases that match TRBD2. Germline CDR1 is SEHNR and CDR2 is FQNEAQ (reference sequence). The trim removed 3 bases at V and 3 bases at J, leaving 17 bases unmatched. The CDR3 totals 19 residues. The CDR3 DNA follows: TGTGCCAGCAGCTTTTGGGGCCCCTCCCCGGGAGGCTTCTACAATGAGCAGTTCTTC. This encodes CASSFWGPSPGGFYNEQFF. The whole variable domain, remainder taken from reference TRBV7-9 and TRBJ2-1, is DTGVSQNPRHKITKRGQNVTFRCDPISEHNRLYWYRQTLGQGPEFLTYFQNEAQLEKSRLLSDRFSAERPKGSFSTLEIQRTEQGDSAMYLCASSFWGPSPGGFYNEQFFGPGTRLTVL.

J is TRBJ2-3 and V is TRBV10-3; 13 positions agree with TRBD2. Germline trimming cut 9 bases from V and 1 base from J; bases unmatched to any gene: 1. The CDR3 length is 14 residues. Per germline, CDR1 ENHRY and CDR2 SYGVKD. DNA for the CDR3: TGTGCCATAACTAGCGGGAGGGGCACAGATACGCAGTATTTT. Protein product: CAITSGRGTDTQYF.

The genes are TRBV19 and TRBJ2-1, with TRBD2 matching over 14 bases. V trimming: 0 bases; J trimming: 6 bases; junction bases outside the gene matches: 10. The CDR3 extends over 19 amino acids. Germline assignment: CDR1 LNHDA and CDR2 SQIVND (reference sequence). In DNA, the CDR3 is TGTGCCAGTAGTATAGATCTGTGGGGACTAGCGGGAGCCGGCAATGAGCAGTTCTTC. Its protein is CASSIDLWGLAGAGNEQFF.

This chain joins TRBV25-1 and TRBJ2-7; 8 positions match TRBD1. The CDR3 totals 14 residues. The V and J ends lost 7 bases and 4 bases, in that order; junction bases with no gene match: 9. The germline V gene has CDR1 MGHDK and CDR2 SYGVNS. This chain's CDR3 is CASTPGQGAYEQYF. In nucleotides, the CDR3 is TGTGCCAGCACTCCCGGACAGGGCGCTTACGAGCAGTACTTC.

The chain couples TRBV7-6 to TRBJ1-3; 7 bases are shared with TRBD1. There are 19 residues in the CDR3. Trimming cost V 3 bases and J 4 bases; bases outside gene matches: 18. Germline V gives CDR1 SGHVS, CDR2 FNYEAQ. CDR3 DNA: TGTGCCAGCAGCTTGAGACTTTCCGGGACAGAAAAATTCGGAAACACCATATATTTT. This codes for CASSLRLSGTEKFGNTIYF.

The chain joins TRBV18 to TRBJ2-7, with D perhaps TRBD1 (5 bases). Germline lookup yields CDR1 KGHSH and CDR2 LQKENI. Between the trimmed V and J ends, which lost 3 bases and 0 bases, there was a span of 12 bases. The CDR3 is made up of 15 amino acids. The CDR3 here is CASSPRQLGSYEQYF. The CDR3 region has the DNA TGTGCCAGCTCACCCCGACAGCTTGGCTCCTACGAGCAGTACTTC.

The chain carries TRBV21-1 and TRBJ2-7; the table's D gene call, TRBD1, was not cross checked with the DNA. TRBV21-1 is designated a pseudogene. The CDR3 totals 14 residues. The CDR3 DNA follows: TGTGCCAGCACCTTGACAGGGTGCTCCTACGAGCAGTACTTC. Translation: CASTLTGCSYEQYF.

The chain employs TRBV27 and TRBJ1-1, with a tentative D call TRBD1 (6 bases). V shed 10 bases and J shed 1 base, with 16 bases lying between them. The germline CDR1 and CDR2 sequences are MNHEY and SMNVEV (reference sequence). The CDR3 has 14 residues. CDR3 bases: TGTGCCACCCGAAGGGGGGGCTGGAACACTGAAGCTTTCTTT. As protein: CATRRGGWNTEAFF.

This rearrangement joins TRBV14 to TRBJ1-4; 7 bases line up with TRBD1. The trim removed 4 bases at V and 8 bases at J, leaving 7 bases unmatched. CDR3 size: 14 residues. Germline CDR1 is SGHDN and CDR2 is FVKESK. DNA for the CDR3: TGTGCCAGCAGCCCTATGGGACAGCCGGAAAAACTGTTTTTT. Translated, it gives CASSPMGQPEKLFF.

The count of this clone is one. The chain recombines TRBV18 with TRBJ2-1; D possibly corresponds to TRBD2 (5 bases). The CDR3 loop spans 14 amino acids. V lost 5 bases, J lost 7 bases, and 15 bases lay in between. Germline V gene sequence: CDR1 KGHSH, CDR2 LQKENI. The CDR3 sequence: CASSSSAEENEQFF. The CDR3 DNA is TGTGCCAGCTCATCCTCGGCGGAGGAGAATGAGCAGTTCTTC.